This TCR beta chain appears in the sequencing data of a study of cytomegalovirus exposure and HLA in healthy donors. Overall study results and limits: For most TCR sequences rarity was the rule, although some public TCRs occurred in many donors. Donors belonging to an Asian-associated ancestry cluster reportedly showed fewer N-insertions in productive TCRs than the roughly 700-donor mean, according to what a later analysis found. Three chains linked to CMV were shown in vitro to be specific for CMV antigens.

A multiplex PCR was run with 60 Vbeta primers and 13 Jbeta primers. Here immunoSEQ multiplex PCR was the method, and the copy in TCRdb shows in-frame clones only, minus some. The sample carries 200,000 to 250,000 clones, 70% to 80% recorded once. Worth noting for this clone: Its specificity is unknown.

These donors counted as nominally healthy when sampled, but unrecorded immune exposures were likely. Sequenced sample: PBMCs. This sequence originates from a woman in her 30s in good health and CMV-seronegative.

CDR3 DNA sequence: TGTGCCAGTATTCAAAGGGGCCCGACGTTGAACACTGAAGCTTTCTTT. Amino acids: CASIQRGPTLNTEAFF. The chain combines TRBV19 with TRBJ1-1, with a possible D match to TRBD1 (5 bases). The CDR3 sequence is 16 residues long. V lost 7 bases and J lost 0, with 18 bases in between. The germline V gene has CDR1 LNHDA and CDR2 SQIVND (reference sequence).